This T cell receptor (beta chain) was observed in a study of blood T cell repertoires in COVID-19. Study at large: Samples came from the United States, Italy and Spain, spanning acute and convalescent COVID-19.

Participants came from about 24 US areas, aged about 18 to 89 years. Participants reported their clinical history, and cohort assignment relied on those reports. Original processing methods: Counts of nucleated cells, estimated from reference gene primer amplification, were obtained. The protocol was immunoSEQ multiplex PCR, while the TCRdb copy is restricted to in-frame clones and leaves out a portion. V, J and clone size are taken as reported in that table, and D and trimming were inferred from the DNA itself. The sample contains 350,000 to 500,000 clones, around nine tenths of which appear only once. Germline loops: CDR1 GTSNPN, CDR2 SVGIG (reference sequence). The V and J ends lost 4 bases and 4 bases respectively, with 15 bases between them. The CDR3 has 14 residues.

Material: PBMCs or T cells enriched from blood (not recorded which). The TCR was taken from a woman aged 18-29 years who had been exposed to COVID-19. The rearrangement uses TRBV30 and TRBJ2-3, with D possibly TRBD1 on 6 matching bases. The CDR3 is CAWTPWTVSDTQYF. CDR3 coding DNA: TGTGCCTGGACCCCCTGGACAGTCTCAGATACGCAGTATTTT.